This T cell receptor beta chain was profiled in a study of cytomegalovirus exposure and HLA in healthy donors. 13 Jbeta primers and 60 Vbeta primers were used for the PCR. Clones were read by immunoSEQ multiplex PCR, and TCRdb kept only the in-frame ones, dropping some. The sample lists about 64,000 clones, approximately 85% occurring once. The V and J ends lost 7 bases and 0 bases, in that order; junction bases with no gene match: 5. The CDR3 consists of 14 residues. Germline V gene data show CDR1 as LGHNA and CDR2 as YSLEER. This chain joins TRBV4-3 and TRBJ2-7; 8 bases are shared with TRBD1. This clonotype was obtained from a female donor in good health and CMV-seronegative. The sequencing sample was made of PBMCs. CDR3: CASKRDRSSYEQYF. In DNA, the CDR3 is TGCGCCAGCAAAAGGGACAGGAGCTCCTACGAGCAGTACTTC.